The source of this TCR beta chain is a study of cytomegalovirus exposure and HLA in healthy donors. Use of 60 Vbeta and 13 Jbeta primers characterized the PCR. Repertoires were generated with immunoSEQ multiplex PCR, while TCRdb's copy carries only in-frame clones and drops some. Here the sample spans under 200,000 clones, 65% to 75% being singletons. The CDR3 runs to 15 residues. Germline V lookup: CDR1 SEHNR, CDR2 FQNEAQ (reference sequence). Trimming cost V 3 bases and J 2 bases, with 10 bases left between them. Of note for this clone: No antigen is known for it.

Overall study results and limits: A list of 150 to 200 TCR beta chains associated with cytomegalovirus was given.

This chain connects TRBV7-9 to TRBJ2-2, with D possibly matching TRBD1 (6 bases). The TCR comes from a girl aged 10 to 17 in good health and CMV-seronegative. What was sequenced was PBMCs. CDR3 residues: CASSLRGSNTGELFF. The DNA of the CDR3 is TGTGCCAGCAGCTTGAGGGGGTCAAACACCGGGGAGCTGTTTTTT.